These T cell receptor beta chains were read from a single sample in a study of control samples from healthy donors and cancer patients. The assay was immunoSEQ multiplex PCR, and TCRdb's table has in-frame clones only and misses some. This sample carries about 43,000 clones, around 94% of them seen once, and the ten largest clones take more than 20%. The sequenced sample consisted of blood. The source is a man in his sixties in good health. The CDR3 runs from the conserved cysteine through the conserved F or W. The order of the fields is clone size, J gene, V gene, CDR3 length, D gene, CDR3 DNA, CDR3 protein. D genes are given only for firm matches. The listing skips clone size in some rows; elsewhere it reads once, few, many or a size class.

>.|TRBJ2-5|TRBV24-1|18|TRBD1
TGTGCCACCAGTGATGTGGACAGGCCCGAACCCTACCAAGAGACCCAGTACTTC
CATSDVDRPEPYQETQYF
>.|TRBJ2-2|TRBV9|14|.
TGTGCCAGCAGCTCGGAGGGGAACACCGGGGAGCTGTTTTTT
CASSSEGNTGELFF
>once|TRBJ2-7|TRBV6-6|14|.
TGTGCCAGCAGTTACTCCGGACACCCCTACGAGCAGTACTTC
CASSYSGHPYEQYF
>.|TRBJ1-4|TRBV2|15|TRBD1
TGTGCCAGCAGAGAACAGGGGGCAACTAATGAAAAACTGTTTTTT
CASREQGATNEKLFF
>.|TRBJ2-3|TRBV19|17|TRBD2
TGTGCCAGTAGTACGGGGAGACTAGCGGGAAGGACAGATACGCAGTATTTT
CASSTGRLAGRTDTQYF
>.|TRBJ2-2|TRBV11-2|18|TRBD2
TGTGCCAGCAGCCAAAGAGGACTAGCTGGCATCGGCACCGGGGAGCTGTTTTTT
CASSQRGLAGIGTGELFF
>.|TRBJ2-7|TRBV27|15|TRBD1
TGTGCCAGCAGCCGTCCGGGACAGGGCTTCCACGAGCAGTACTTC
CASSRPGQGFHEQYF
>.|TRBJ1-1|TRBV5-1|15|TRBD1
TGCGCCAGCAGCCCCCAGGACAGGGGGCTCACTGAAGCTTTCTTT
CASSPQDRGLTEAFF
>.|TRBJ2-1|TRBV30|14|TRBD2
TGTGCCTGGAGCCCGGGACTAGTTGGCAATGAGCAGTTCTTC
CAWSPGLVGNEQFF
>.|TRBJ1-1|TRBV7-3|14|.
TGTGCCAGCAGCTTCGACAGATCGAACACTGAAGCTTTCTTT
CASSFDRSNTEAFF
>.|TRBJ2-7|TRBV7-3|15|TRBD2
TGTGCCAGCAGTAGGGCTAGCGGGAGTTCCTACGAGCAGTACTTC
CASSRASGSSYEQYF
>.|TRBJ1-1|TRBV28|13|.
TGTGCCAGCAGTAGCGGGGGGGGCTCCAAAGCTTTCTTT
CASSSGGGSKAFF
>.|TRBJ1-2|TRBV12-3/TRBV12-4|13|.
TGTGCCAGCAGTTCCGGGCGGGGCTATGGCTACACCTTC
CASSSGRGYGYTF
>.|TRBJ1-2|TRBV14|16|TRBD1
TGTGCCAGCAGTCCCGGGACAGCCTCCTTTAACTATGGCTACACCTTC
CASSPGTASFNYGYTF
>.|TRBJ2-5|TRBV27|16|.
TGTGCCAGCAGTTCCATTCTGAGGGGGGGATGGGAGACCCAGTACTTC
CASSSILRGGWETQYF
>.|TRBJ2-3|TRBV5-4|16|.
TGTGCCAGCAGCTTGATGGGTTACAGGGTCACAGATACGCAGTATTTT
CASSLMGYRVTDTQYF
>once|TRBJ2-6|TRBV27|17|TRBD1
TGTGCCAGCAGTTTAGGACAGGGGGCGCCTGGGGCCAACGTCCTGACTTTC
CASSLGQGAPGANVLTF
>.|TRBJ1-1|TRBV27|14|.
TGTGCCAGCAGTTCCCCAGGGTTGGGCACTGAAGCTTTCTTT
CASSSPGLGTEAFF
>.|TRBJ2-7|TRBV24-1|14|.
TGTGCCACCTCCCCCCGGGACGGCCTGCGACAGCAGTACTTC
CATSPRDGLRQQYF
>.|TRBJ1-1|TRBV7-9|15|TRBD1
TGTGCCAGCAGCTCGTCGGACAGGGACACGACTGAAGCTTTCTTT
CASSSSDRDTTEAFF
>.|TRBJ1-6|TRBV18|15|.
TGTGCCAGCTCATCCTCCGGGACGAAGAATTCACCCCTCCACTTT
CASSSSGTKNSPLHF
>once|TRBJ1-2|TRBV4-2|11|.
TGTGCCAGCAGCCAAGGTACTGGCTACACCTTC
CASSQGTGYTF
>.|TRBJ1-4|TRBV27|16|.
TGTGCCAGCAGTTTTGGGGGGGCCTATTATAATGAAAAACTGTTTTTT
CASSFGGAYYNEKLFF
>.|TRBJ2-3|TRBV24-1|16|TRBD1
TGTGCCACCAGTGATTTGGGTCAGGGGGTCACAGATACGCAGTATTTT
CATSDLGQGVTDTQYF
>.|TRBJ1-6|TRBV30|16|.
TGTGCCTGGAGGGGTGGCGTGACACCCTATAATTCACCCCTCCACTTT
CAWRGGVTPYNSPLHF
>once|TRBJ1-1|TRBV9|16|.
TGTGCCAGCAGCGTAGATTGGGGGAGTGAGAACACTGAAGCTTTCTTT
CASSVDWGSENTEAFF
>.|TRBJ2-7|TRBV6-2/TRBV6-3|11|.
TGTGCCAGCAGTTTGACCTACGAGCAGTACTTC
CASSLTYEQYF
>.|TRBJ1-2|TRBV30|15|.
TGTGCCTGGAGAAGGGTCGAGGGCCGTGGCTATGGCTACACCTTC
CAWRRVEGRGYGYTF
>.|TRBJ1-1|TRBV7-9|16|.
TGTGCCAGCAGCGCCCCAAATCGAGGGGGAGGCACTGAAGCTTTCTTT
CASSAPNRGGGTEAFF
>.|TRBJ2-1|TRBV7-3|13|TRBD2
TGTGCCCCCTGGGGAGGGAAGGCGAATGAGCAGTTCTTC
CAPWGGKANEQFF
>.|TRBJ2-2|TRBV10-3|19|TRBD2
TGTGCCATCAGCGGTCCTGGACTAGCGGGGCCTCTGGGGACCGGGGAGCTGTTTTTT
CAISGPGLAGPLGTGELFF
>once|TRBJ1-4|TRBV23-1|14|.
TGCGTCCACGCCCTTGGACAGCAGAATGAAAAACTGTTTTTT
CVHALGQQNEKLFF
>.|TRBJ1-2|TRBV2|14|.
TGTGCCAGCAGTGAGGGGACGGGGAACTATGGCTACACCTTC
CASSEGTGNYGYTF
>.|TRBJ1-4|TRBV11-3|12|TRBD1
TGTGCCAGCAGCCCACAGGGGGAAAAACTGTTTTTT
CASSPQGEKLFF
>.|TRBJ1-3|TRBV30|13|.
TGTGCCTGGAGACCCTTCTCTGGAAACACCATATATTTT
CAWRPFSGNTIYF
>.|TRBJ2-7|TRBV7-9|15|.
TGTGCCAGCAGCTTAGAGGGCGGGGCTTCCTACGAGCAGTACTTC
CASSLEGGASYEQYF
>.|TRBJ1-3|TRBV6-5|15|.
TGTGCCAGCAGTTACGGGGATTTCTCTGGAAACACCATATATTTT
CASSYGDFSGNTIYF
>.|TRBJ2-2|TRBV5-1|18|TRBD2
TGCGCCAGCAGGCTTCACGCGGCCAGGGAGGGGATCACCGGGGAGCTGTTTTTT
CASRLHAAREGITGELFF
>once|TRBJ2-3|TRBV21-1|16|.
TGTGCCAGCAGCAAAGGGACTAGCGGGAGATCAGATACGCAGTATTTT
CASSKGTSGRSDTQYF
>.|TRBJ1-4|TRBV5-6|14|TRBD1
TGTGCCACCTCCTATGGGACAGGGTCTGAAAAACTGTTTTTT
CATSYGTGSEKLFF
>.|TRBJ2-3|TRBV10-1|16|TRBD2
TGCGCCAGCAGTGTCGAAGCGGGGGTAAGGAGAGATACGCAGTATTTT
CASSVEAGVRRDTQYF
>.|TRBJ1-1|TRBV5-6|13|.
TGTGCCAGCAGCTTGACCTCGAGCACTGAAGCTTTCTTT
CASSLTSSTEAFF
>.|TRBJ2-2|TRBV29-1|13|TRBD2
TGCAGCGTTGTGGCGGGAGGGCCCGGGGAGCTGTTTTTT
CSVVAGGPGELFF
>.|TRBJ1-5|TRBV6-5|14|TRBD1
TGTGCCAGCAGGCCCTCAGGGGGCCTTCAGCCCCAGCATTTT
CASRPSGGLQPQHF
>.|TRBJ2-2|TRBV7-6|13|.
TGTGCCAGCAGCCCGGACGGGGGCGGGGAGCTGTTTTTT
CASSPDGGGELFF
>.|TRBJ1-6|TRBV30|14|.
TGTGCCTGGAAAAACAGGGAAAGAGGCTCACCCCTCCACTTT
CAWKNRERGSPLHF
>.|TRBJ2-1|TRBV6-5|15|TRBD2
TGTGCCAGCAGTTACTTAGCGGGAGCGGGGAATGAGCAGTTCTTC
CASSYLAGAGNEQFF